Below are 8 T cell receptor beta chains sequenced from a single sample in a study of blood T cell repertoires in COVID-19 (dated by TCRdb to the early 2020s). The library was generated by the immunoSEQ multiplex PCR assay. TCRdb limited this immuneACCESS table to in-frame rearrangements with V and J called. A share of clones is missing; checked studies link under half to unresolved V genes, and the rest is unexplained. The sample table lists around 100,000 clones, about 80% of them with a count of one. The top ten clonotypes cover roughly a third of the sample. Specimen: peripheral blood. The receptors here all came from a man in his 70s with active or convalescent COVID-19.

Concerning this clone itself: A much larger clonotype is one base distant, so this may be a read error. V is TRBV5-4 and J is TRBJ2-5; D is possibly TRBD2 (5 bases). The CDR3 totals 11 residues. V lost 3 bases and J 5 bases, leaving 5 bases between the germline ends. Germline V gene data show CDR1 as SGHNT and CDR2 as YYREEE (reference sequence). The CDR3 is CASSSGETQYF. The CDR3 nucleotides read TGTGCCAGCAGCTCGGGGGAGACCCAGTACTTC.

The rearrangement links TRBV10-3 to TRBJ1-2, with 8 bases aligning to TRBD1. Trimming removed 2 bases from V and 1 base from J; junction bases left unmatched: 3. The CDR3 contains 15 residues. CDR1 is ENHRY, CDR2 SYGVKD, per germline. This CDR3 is CAISEIQGDNYGYTF. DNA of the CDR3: TGTGCCATCAGTGAGATACAGGGGGATAACTATGGCTACACCTTC.

In DNA, the CDR3 is TGTGCCAGCAGCCAAGATAGGGAGTTAGGTAGATGGGATAGCAATCAGCCCCAGCATTTT. It yields the protein CASSQDRELGRWDSNQPQHF. The rearrangement links TRBV14 to TRBJ1-5; D is uncertain. Looked up from germline, CDR1 is SGHDN and CDR2 is FVKESK. The V end was cut by 0 bases, the J end by 0 bases, with 21 bases between. This CDR3 comprises 20 residues.

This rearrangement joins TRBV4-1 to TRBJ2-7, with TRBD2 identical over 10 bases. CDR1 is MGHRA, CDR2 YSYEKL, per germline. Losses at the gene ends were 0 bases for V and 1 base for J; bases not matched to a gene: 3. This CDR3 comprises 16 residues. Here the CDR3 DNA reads TGCGCCAGCAGCCAAGATAGTAGCGGGAGGTCCTACGAGCAGTACTTC. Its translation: CASSQDSSGRSYEQYF.

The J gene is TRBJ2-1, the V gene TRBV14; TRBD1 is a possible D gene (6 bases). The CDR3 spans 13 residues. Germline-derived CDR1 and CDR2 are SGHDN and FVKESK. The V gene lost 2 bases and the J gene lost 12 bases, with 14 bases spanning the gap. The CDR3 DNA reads TGTGCCAGCAGCCAAACAAGGGGGTTCGGGCAGTTCTTC. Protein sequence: CASSQTRGFGQFF.

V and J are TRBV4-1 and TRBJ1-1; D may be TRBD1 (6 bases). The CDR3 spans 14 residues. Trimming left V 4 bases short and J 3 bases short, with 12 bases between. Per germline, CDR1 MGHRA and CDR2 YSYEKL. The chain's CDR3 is CASSLSEGDTEAFF. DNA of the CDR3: TGCGCCAGCAGCCTCAGCGAGGGGGACACTGAAGCTTTCTTT.

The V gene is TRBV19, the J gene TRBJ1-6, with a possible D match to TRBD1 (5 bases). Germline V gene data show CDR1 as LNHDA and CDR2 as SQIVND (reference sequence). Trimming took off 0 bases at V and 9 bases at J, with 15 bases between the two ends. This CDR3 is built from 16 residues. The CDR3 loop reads CASSIDPAGGFSPLHF. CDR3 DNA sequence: TGTGCCAGTAGTATAGACCCGGCGGGGGGTTTTTCACCCCTCCACTTT.

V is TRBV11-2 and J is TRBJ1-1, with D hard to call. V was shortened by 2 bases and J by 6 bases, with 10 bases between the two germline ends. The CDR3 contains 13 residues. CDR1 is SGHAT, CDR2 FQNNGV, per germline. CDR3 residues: CASSLNRFSEAFF. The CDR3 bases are TGTGCCAGCAGCTTAAATCGTTTTTCTGAAGCTTTCTTT.